A selection of T cell receptor beta chains follows, all from one sample in a study of blood T cell repertoires in COVID-19. Sequencing was performed with immunoSEQ multiplex PCR; in TCRdb, only in-frame clones are kept and a portion is missing. The repertoire consists of 300,000 or so clones, with more than 75% occurring once and the leading ten covering approximately 8%. The specimen was peripheral blood. The receptors were sampled from a woman in her 50s who had recovered from COVID-19. Both conserved end residues are part of each CDR3. Each record gives: J gene, D gene, V gene, clone size, CDR3 DNA, CDR3 protein. D genes are given only for firm matches. Size values are once, few and many counts, or a class for expanded clones, and some rows have none.

J: TRBJ1-5
D: -
V: TRBV7-2
size: -
DNA: TGTGCCAGCAGCTTGGGGGGGGTGGGCAATCAGCCCCAGCATTTT
CDR3: CASSLGGVGNQPQHF

J: TRBJ2-5
D: TRBD1
V: TRBV28
size: -
DNA: TGTGCCAGCAGTACACCTCGGGGGACAGGGTTCGCGACCCAGTACTTC
CDR3: CASSTPRGTGFATQYF

J: TRBJ2-2
D: TRBD1
V: TRBV9
size: -
DNA: TGTGCCAGCAAGACAGGGGGCGCCGGGGAGCTGTTTTTT
CDR3: CASKTGGAGELFF

J: TRBJ2-5
D: TRBD1
V: TRBV19
size: -
DNA: TGTGCCAGTAGTTGGAACAGGGGCGAGACCCAGTACTTC
CDR3: CASSWNRGETQYF

J: TRBJ1-2
D: TRBD1
V: TRBV10-3
size: -
DNA: TGTGCCATCAGTGAGTACCCAGGGACAGCGAAGGATGGCTACACCTTC
CDR3: CAISEYPGTAKDGYTF

J: TRBJ1-2
D: -
V: TRBV7-9
size: -
DNA: TGTGCCAGCAGTTATTCCGGGATCCCCTATGGCTACACCTTC
CDR3: CASSYSGIPYGYTF

J: TRBJ2-3
D: TRBD1
V: TRBV6-5
size: few
DNA: TGTGCCAGCGGTAAAAGACAGGGATACCCAGATACGCAGTATTTT
CDR3: CASGKRQGYPDTQYF

J: TRBJ2-5
D: TRBD2
V: TRBV9
size: -
DNA: TGTGCCAGCAGCGTAGGATCTAGCGGGAGTGAGGAGACCCAGTACTTC
CDR3: CASSVGSSGSEETQYF

J: TRBJ1-6
D: TRBD1
V: TRBV9
size: -
DNA: TGTGCCAGCAGCCGGGGACAAACAGGGGATTCACCCCTCCACTTT
CDR3: CASSRGQTGDSPLHF

J: TRBJ2-2
D: -
V: TRBV5-4
size: -
DNA: TGTGCCAGCAGCTCCAGGGACGGGGAGCTGTTTTTT
CDR3: CASSSRDGELFF

J: TRBJ2-7
D: -
V: TRBV6-5
size: -
DNA: TGTGCCAGCAGTTACGTTCGGGGGACCGCAAGCTACGAGCAGTACTTC
CDR3: CASSYVRGTASYEQYF

J: TRBJ2-1
D: TRBD1
V: TRBV27
size: -
DNA: TGTGCCAGCAGTTTAATCCGGGACAGGGGGTACAATGAGCAGTTCTTC
CDR3: CASSLIRDRGYNEQFF

J: TRBJ2-1
D: TRBD1
V: TRBV5-4
size: once
DNA: TGTGCCAGCAACCTGTGGACAGGGGGCGGCGATGAGCAGTTCTTC
CDR3: CASNLWTGGGDEQFF

J: TRBJ2-5
D: -
V: TRBV6-7
size: -
DNA: TGTGCCAGCAGTCACCGGGCCGAACAGGAATCCCAAGAGACCCAGTACTTC
CDR3: CASSHRAEQESQETQYF

J: TRBJ2-7
D: -
V: TRBV4-1
size: -
DNA: TGCGCCAGCAGCCAAGTCGGTTTCGTCGAGCAGTACTTC
CDR3: CASSQVGFVEQYF

J: TRBJ2-7
D: -
V: TRBV7-7
size: -
DNA: TGTGCCAGCAGCTTAACGGGTGGTGGCGGGGAGCAGTACTTC
CDR3: CASSLTGGGGEQYF